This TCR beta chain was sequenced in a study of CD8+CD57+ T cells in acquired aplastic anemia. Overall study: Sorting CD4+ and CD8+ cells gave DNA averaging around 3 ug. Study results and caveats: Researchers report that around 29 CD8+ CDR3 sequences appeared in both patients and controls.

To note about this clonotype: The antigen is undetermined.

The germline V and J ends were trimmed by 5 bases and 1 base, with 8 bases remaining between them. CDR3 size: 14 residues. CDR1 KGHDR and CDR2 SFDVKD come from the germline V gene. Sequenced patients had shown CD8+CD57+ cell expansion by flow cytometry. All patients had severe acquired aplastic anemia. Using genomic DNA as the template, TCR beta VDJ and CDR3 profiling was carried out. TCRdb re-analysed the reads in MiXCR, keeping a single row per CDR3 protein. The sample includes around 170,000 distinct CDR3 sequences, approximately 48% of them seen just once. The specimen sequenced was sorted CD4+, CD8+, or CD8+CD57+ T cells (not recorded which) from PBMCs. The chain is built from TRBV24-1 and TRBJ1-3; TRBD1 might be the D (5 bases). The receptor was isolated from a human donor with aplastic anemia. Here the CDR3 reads CATSAQGSGNTIYF. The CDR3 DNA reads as TGTGCCACCAGTGCCCAGGGATCTGGAAACACCATATATTTT.